This T cell receptor (beta chain) was retrieved from a study of early T cells in non-severe SARS-CoV-2 infection. Study-wide background: The study sequenced bulk RNA from unsorted whole blood, with chains unpaired.

V was clipped by 5 bases and J by 6 bases; unmatched bases: 8. Germline assignment: CDR1 SGHTA and CDR2 FQGNSA. This CDR3 is built from 14 residues. There are many counts of this clonotype. Individual cDNA molecules received unique molecular identifiers. TCRdb re-called the 5' RACE reads through MiXCR, storing one row per CDR3 protein. The data show over 45,000 distinct CDR3 sequences, about 7.6% seen once. The sequence derives from an adult who was a healthcare worker with PCR-confirmed SARS-CoV-2 infection or an uninfected control (not recorded which). This chain uses TRBV7-2 with TRBJ2-3; 7 bases line up with TRBD1. The sequences come from whole blood, collected at baseline. Here the CDR3 DNA reads TGTGCCAGCAGCACATTTTTACAGGGGGATACGCAGTATTTT. Amino acid sequence: CASSTFLQGDTQYF.